The 25 T cell receptor beta chains given below trace back to one sample, sequenced in a study of cytomegalovirus exposure and HLA in healthy donors. The PCR ran on 60 Vbeta and 13 Jbeta primers. Produced via immunoSEQ multiplex PCR; TCRdb's table is partial and in-frame only. This table holds around 150,000 clones, approximately 57% found once. Input material: PBMCs. Receptors originate from a male donor in good health and CMV-seronegative.

The V call is TRBV5-4, the J call TRBJ1-2; 9 bases line up with TRBD1. J lost 8 bases, V lost 3 bases, and 11 bases had no gene match. The CDR3 has 15 residues. From germline, CDR1 is SGHNT and CDR2 YYREEE (reference sequence). CDR3 nucleotides: TGTGCCAGCAGCTATGGACAGGGGCACAGTCCAGGCTACACCTTC. Translation: CASSYGQGHSPGYTF. Complete variable domain (other parts from reference TRBV5-4 and TRBJ1-2): ETGVTQSPTHLIKTRGQQVTLRCSSQSGHNTVSWYQQALGQGPQFIFQYYREEENGRGNFPPRFSGLQFPNYSSELNVNALELDDSALYLCASSYGQGHSPGYTFGSGTRLTVV.

The V call is TRBV18, the J call TRBJ2-7; possible D gene TRBD1, 6 bases. Trimming pared 9 bases from V and 2 bases from J, leaving 14 bases between. This CDR3 has 13 residues. Germline CDR1 is KGHSH and CDR2 is LQKENI. The CDR3 sequence: CASSLRDTYEQYF. CDR3 nucleotide sequence: TGTGCCAGTTCGCTTCGGGACACCTACGAGCAGTACTTC. Drawing the rest from reference TRBV18 and TRBJ2-7, the complete variable domain is NAGVMQNPRHLVRRRGQEARLRCSPMKGHSHVYWYRQLPEEGLKFMVYLQKENIIDESGMPKERFSAEFPKEGPSILRIQQVVRGDSAAYFCASSLRDTYEQYFGPGTRLTVT.

The chain joins TRBV4-1 to TRBJ2-3; tentatively, D is TRBD1 (5 bases). The CDR3 is 13 residues long. Germline V gene sequence: CDR1 MGHRA, CDR2 YSYEKL. The ends were cut back, 9 bases at V and 2 bases at J, with 12 bases in the middle. CDR3 nucleotide sequence: TGCGCCAGTAAGACAGCTACCACAGATACGCAGTATTTT. Protein product: CASKTATTDTQYF.

The CDR3 here is CASQGNNEKLFF. In DNA form, the CDR3 reads TGTGCCAGCCAGGGCAACAATGAAAAACTGTTTTTT. The chain employs TRBV6-1 and TRBJ1-4; tentative D call: TRBD1 (5 bases). Germline values: CDR1 MNHNS, CDR2 SASEGT. The CDR3 covers 12 residues. V shed 8 bases and J shed 5 bases, with 9 bases lying between them.

V and J are TRBV4-3 and TRBJ2-5, with TRBD1 matching 7 bases. The J call is doubtful: the DNA matches TRBJ2-7 better. Germline CDR1 reads LGHNA; CDR2 reads YSLEER. The CDR3 consists of 18 residues. CDR3 amino acids: CASSQDTGDMDRYYEQYF. As DNA, the CDR3 is TGCGCCAGCAGCCAAGACACCGGAGATATGGACAGGTACTACGAGCAGTACTTC.

The chain has TRBV19 and TRBJ1-4; weak D call: TRBD1 (6 bases). The CDR3 consists of 16 residues. V shed 5 bases and J shed 7 bases, with 20 bases lying between them. Per germline, CDR1 LNHDA and CDR2 SQIVND (reference sequence). The CDR3: CASSPTPQGMAEKLFF. The CDR3 nucleotides read TGTGCCAGTAGTCCTACCCCGCAGGGGATGGCTGAAAAACTGTTTTTT. Full variable domain (remainder filled in from reference TRBV19 and TRBJ1-4): DGGITQSPKYLFRKEGQNVTLSCEQNLNHDAMYWYRQDPGQGLRLIYYSQIVNDFQKGDIAEGYSVSREKKESFPLTVTSAQKNPTAFYLCASSPTPQGMAEKLFFGSGTQLSVL.

This chain uses TRBV6-1 with TRBJ1-1; perhaps TRBD1 as D (5 bases). V gave up 5 bases and J gave up 3 bases, with 16 bases separating them. CDR3 length: 15 amino acids. Germline V gives CDR1 MNHNS, CDR2 SASEGT. The CDR3 sequence is CASSSGVGGDTEAFF. The DNA for the CDR3 is TGTGCCAGCAGTTCGGGGGTGGGGGGAGACACTGAAGCTTTCTTT.

The chain combines TRBV5-4 with TRBJ1-6; the match to TRBD1 covers 7 bases. Per the germline V gene, CDR1 is SGHNT and CDR2 is YYREEE (reference sequence). V was clipped by 2 bases and J by 8 bases; unmatched bases: 4. The CDR3 consists of 14 residues. The CDR3 DNA reads TGTGCCAGCAGCTTTGGACAGGCAGATTCACCCCTCCACTTT. This translates into CASSFGQADSPLHF.

This chain links TRBV7-9 with TRBJ2-5; a weak D match, TRBD2 (5 bases). Per germline, CDR1 SEHNR and CDR2 FQNEAQ (reference sequence). V gave up 11 bases and J gave up 5 bases, with 21 bases separating them. CDR3 length equals 14 residues. CDR3 sequence (DNA): TGTGCCTGTGACCTCTCGGGGAACTCTGAGACCCAGTACTTC. It encodes CACDLSGNSETQYF.

J is TRBJ2-7 and V is TRBV10-1, with 11 bases that match TRBD1. CDR1 is WNHNN, CDR2 SYGVQD, per germline (reference sequence). The CDR3 spans 14 residues. With 5 bases clipped from V and 5 bases from J, the junction kept 5 bases outside the gene matches. CDR3 bases: TGCGCCAGCAGTACCGGACAGGGGGCCGACGAGCAGTACTTC. The encoded protein is CASSTGQGADEQYF.

The table lists this clone with a few counts. The CDR3 DNA reads TGTGCCAGCAGTTCTCCCCTACGAACGACACGAACTAACTATGGCTACACCTTC. Protein: CASSSPLRTTRTNYGYTF. V is TRBV28 and J is TRBJ1-2; D gene uncertain. The CDR3 loop spans 18 amino acids. Germline V gene sequence: CDR1 MDHEN, CDR2 SYDVKM. The ends were cut back, 4 bases at V and 0 bases at J, with 21 bases in the middle.

The V call is TRBV6-5, the J call TRBJ1-2; D not certain. V was pared by 5 bases and J by 0 bases, with 4 bases between. Per germline, CDR1 MNHEY and CDR2 SVGAGI. The CDR3 totals 12 residues. The CDR3 loop is CASSEANYGYTF. CDR3 in DNA: TGTGCCAGCAGTGAGGCTAACTATGGCTACACCTTC.

For the CDR3, the DNA is TGCGCCAGCAGCCACGACCTGGAGGGAAAACTGTTTTTT. This gives the protein CASSHDLEGKLFF. The gene calls are TRBV4-3 and TRBJ1-4, with D unclear. V shed 3 bases and J shed 10 bases, with 12 bases lying between them. This CDR3 comprises 13 residues. The germline gives CDR1 LGHNA, CDR2 YSLEER.

This clone was seen more than once but under ten times. The chain carries TRBV18 and TRBJ1-6; 9 bases map to TRBD1. After removal of 5 bases from V and 4 bases from J, the junction contained 9 bases not matched to a gene. CDR1 and CDR2 from the germline V gene are KGHSH and LQKENI. The CDR3 spans 17 residues. The chain's CDR3 is CASSKPGTGIYNSPLHF. The CDR3 DNA is TGTGCCAGCTCAAAGCCCGGGACAGGGATTTATAATTCACCCCTCCACTTT. The whole variable domain, filled in from reference TRBV18 and TRBJ1-6, reads NAGVMQNPRHLVRRRGQEARLRCSPMKGHSHVYWYRQLPEEGLKFMVYLQKENIIDESGMPKERFSAEFPKEGPSILRIQQVVRGDSAAYFCASSKPGTGIYNSPLHFGNGTRLTVT.

This rearrangement joins TRBV7-9 to TRBJ2-3, with 8 bases aligning to TRBD2. J was trimmed by 4 bases and V by 3 bases; bases with no gene match: 6. The CDR3 runs to 15 residues. Per the germline V gene, CDR1 is SEHNR and CDR2 is FQNEAQ (reference sequence). DNA of the CDR3: TGTGCCAGCAGCTTCGGTAGCGGGGTCGCAGATACGCAGTATTTT. Its translation is CASSFGSGVADTQYF.

V is TRBV9 and J is TRBJ2-2; 9 bases are a match to TRBD1. The V and J ends lost 6 bases and 1 base, in that order; junction bases with no gene match: 7. Germline loops: CDR1 SGDLS, CDR2 YYNGEE. The CDR3 runs 16 residues. CDR3 DNA: TGTGCCAGCACCCCCCGGGGACAGGGGAACACCGGGGAGCTGTTTTTT. It is translated as CASTPRGQGNTGELFF.

CDR3 loop: CANSGGRGRNSPLHF. CDR3 nucleotides: TGTGCCAATTCAGGGGGTCGGGGGCGGAATTCACCCCTCCACTTT. This sequence joins TRBV28 and TRBJ1-6; 7 bases are a match to TRBD1. In germline, CDR1 is MDHEN, CDR2 SYDVKM. CDR3 length equals 15 residues. The ends lost 10 bases at V and 7 bases at J; junction bases unmatched: 13.

V usage is TRBV7-2 and J usage is TRBJ2-7; perhaps TRBD2 as D (5 bases). In germline, CDR1 is SGHTA, CDR2 FQGNSA. The CDR3 runs 12 residues. Trimming pared 1 base from V and 6 bases from J, leaving 7 bases between. The DNA for the CDR3 is TGTGCCAGCAGCTTAGTAGCGCGCGAGCAGTACTTC. Its protein is CASSLVAREQYF.

J is TRBJ2-3 and V is TRBV11-3; no clear D. The CDR3 sequence is 14 residues long. Deletions cut 1 base from V and 6 bases from J, with 11 bases between. From germline, CDR1 is SGHNT and CDR2 YENEEA. CDR3: CASSLGSVRDTQYF. The CDR3 nucleotides are TGTGCCAGCAGCTTAGGCAGCGTAAGGGATACGCAGTATTTT.

The table lists this clone with a few counts. This rearrangement joins TRBV6-4 to TRBJ1-3; D might be TRBD1 (5 bases). The CDR3 covers 15 residues. The V end lost 4 bases, the J end lost 3 bases, and 13 bases lay between the germline ends. CDR1 is MRHNA, CDR2 SNTAGT, per germline. CDR3 sequence (DNA): TGTGCCAGCAGTGTTTTAAGGGGAGGTGGAAACACCATATATTTT. It translates to CASSVLRGGGNTIYF.

This chain connects TRBV27 to TRBJ1-3; D remains ambiguous. With 0 bases removed from V and 7 bases from J, the gap between germline ends came to 16 bases. The CDR3 sequence is 16 residues long. Germline loops: CDR1 MNHEY, CDR2 SMNVEV (reference sequence). As DNA, the CDR3 is TGTGCCAGCAGTTTATCCGGACTTTCCCCAATGAACACCATATATTTT. Translation gives CASSLSGLSPMNTIYF.

This rearrangement joins TRBV27 to TRBJ1-2; 7 nucleotides agree with TRBD1. This CDR3 comprises 13 residues. In germline, CDR1 is MNHEY, CDR2 SMNVEV (reference sequence). Losses at the gene ends were 2 bases for V and 5 bases for J; bases not matched to a gene: 2. The CDR3 spells CASSLPGGYGYTF. CDR3 bases: TGTGCCAGCAGTTTACCAGGGGGGTATGGCTACACCTTC.

The chain recombines TRBV7-3 with TRBJ2-5; 8 bases align to TRBD2. The length of the CDR3 is 14 residues. J lost 5 bases, V lost 3 bases, and 5 bases had no gene match. In germline, CDR1 is SGHTA, CDR2 FQGTGA. The CDR3 sequence is CASSFTGGRETQYF. As DNA, the CDR3 is TGTGCCAGCAGCTTTACGGGGGGGCGGGAGACCCAGTACTTC.

Only a few counts were recorded for this clone. V is TRBV28 and J is TRBJ1-4; D uncertain. The germline V gene encodes CDR1 MDHEN and CDR2 SYDVKM. Trimming stripped 11 bases from V and 8 bases from J, with 24 bases between. This CDR3 spans 15 amino acids. The CDR3 loop is CALPPPGPNWEKLFF. CDR3 nucleotides: TGTGCCCTGCCTCCTCCAGGTCCCAACTGGGAAAAACTGTTTTTT.

The chain carries TRBV5-4 and TRBJ1-1; 11 bases align to TRBD1. The CDR3 is 16 amino acids. Losses at the gene ends were 4 bases for V and 4 bases for J; bases not matched to a gene: 9. Germline CDR1 is SGHNT and CDR2 is YYREEE (reference sequence). As DNA, the CDR3 is TGTGCCAGCAGCAAGGGACAGGGGGGCCCTGGCACTGAAGCTTTCTTT. Translating it yields CASSKGQGGPGTEAFF. Looking up the rest from reference TRBV5-4 and TRBJ1-1 gives the full variable domain: ETGVTQSPTHLIKTRGQQVTLRCSSQSGHNTVSWYQQALGQGPQFIFQYYREEENGRGNFPPRFSGLQFPNYSSELNVNALELDDSALYLCASSKGQGGPGTEAFFGQGTRLTVV.